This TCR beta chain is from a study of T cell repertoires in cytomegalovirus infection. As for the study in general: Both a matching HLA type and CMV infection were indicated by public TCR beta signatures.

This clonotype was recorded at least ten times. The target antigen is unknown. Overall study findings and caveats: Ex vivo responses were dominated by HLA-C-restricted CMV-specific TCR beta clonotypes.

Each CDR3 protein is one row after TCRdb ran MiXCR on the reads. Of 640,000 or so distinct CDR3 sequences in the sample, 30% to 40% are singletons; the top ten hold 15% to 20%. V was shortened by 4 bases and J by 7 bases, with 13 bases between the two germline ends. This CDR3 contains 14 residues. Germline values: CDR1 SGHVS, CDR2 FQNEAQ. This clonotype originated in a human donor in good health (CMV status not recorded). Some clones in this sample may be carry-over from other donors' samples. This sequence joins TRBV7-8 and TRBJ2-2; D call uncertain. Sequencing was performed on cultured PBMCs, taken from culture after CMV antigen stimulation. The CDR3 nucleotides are TGTGCCAGCAGCTCCTCACGGTCGGGCGGGGAGCTGTTTTTT. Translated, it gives CASSSSRSGGELFF.